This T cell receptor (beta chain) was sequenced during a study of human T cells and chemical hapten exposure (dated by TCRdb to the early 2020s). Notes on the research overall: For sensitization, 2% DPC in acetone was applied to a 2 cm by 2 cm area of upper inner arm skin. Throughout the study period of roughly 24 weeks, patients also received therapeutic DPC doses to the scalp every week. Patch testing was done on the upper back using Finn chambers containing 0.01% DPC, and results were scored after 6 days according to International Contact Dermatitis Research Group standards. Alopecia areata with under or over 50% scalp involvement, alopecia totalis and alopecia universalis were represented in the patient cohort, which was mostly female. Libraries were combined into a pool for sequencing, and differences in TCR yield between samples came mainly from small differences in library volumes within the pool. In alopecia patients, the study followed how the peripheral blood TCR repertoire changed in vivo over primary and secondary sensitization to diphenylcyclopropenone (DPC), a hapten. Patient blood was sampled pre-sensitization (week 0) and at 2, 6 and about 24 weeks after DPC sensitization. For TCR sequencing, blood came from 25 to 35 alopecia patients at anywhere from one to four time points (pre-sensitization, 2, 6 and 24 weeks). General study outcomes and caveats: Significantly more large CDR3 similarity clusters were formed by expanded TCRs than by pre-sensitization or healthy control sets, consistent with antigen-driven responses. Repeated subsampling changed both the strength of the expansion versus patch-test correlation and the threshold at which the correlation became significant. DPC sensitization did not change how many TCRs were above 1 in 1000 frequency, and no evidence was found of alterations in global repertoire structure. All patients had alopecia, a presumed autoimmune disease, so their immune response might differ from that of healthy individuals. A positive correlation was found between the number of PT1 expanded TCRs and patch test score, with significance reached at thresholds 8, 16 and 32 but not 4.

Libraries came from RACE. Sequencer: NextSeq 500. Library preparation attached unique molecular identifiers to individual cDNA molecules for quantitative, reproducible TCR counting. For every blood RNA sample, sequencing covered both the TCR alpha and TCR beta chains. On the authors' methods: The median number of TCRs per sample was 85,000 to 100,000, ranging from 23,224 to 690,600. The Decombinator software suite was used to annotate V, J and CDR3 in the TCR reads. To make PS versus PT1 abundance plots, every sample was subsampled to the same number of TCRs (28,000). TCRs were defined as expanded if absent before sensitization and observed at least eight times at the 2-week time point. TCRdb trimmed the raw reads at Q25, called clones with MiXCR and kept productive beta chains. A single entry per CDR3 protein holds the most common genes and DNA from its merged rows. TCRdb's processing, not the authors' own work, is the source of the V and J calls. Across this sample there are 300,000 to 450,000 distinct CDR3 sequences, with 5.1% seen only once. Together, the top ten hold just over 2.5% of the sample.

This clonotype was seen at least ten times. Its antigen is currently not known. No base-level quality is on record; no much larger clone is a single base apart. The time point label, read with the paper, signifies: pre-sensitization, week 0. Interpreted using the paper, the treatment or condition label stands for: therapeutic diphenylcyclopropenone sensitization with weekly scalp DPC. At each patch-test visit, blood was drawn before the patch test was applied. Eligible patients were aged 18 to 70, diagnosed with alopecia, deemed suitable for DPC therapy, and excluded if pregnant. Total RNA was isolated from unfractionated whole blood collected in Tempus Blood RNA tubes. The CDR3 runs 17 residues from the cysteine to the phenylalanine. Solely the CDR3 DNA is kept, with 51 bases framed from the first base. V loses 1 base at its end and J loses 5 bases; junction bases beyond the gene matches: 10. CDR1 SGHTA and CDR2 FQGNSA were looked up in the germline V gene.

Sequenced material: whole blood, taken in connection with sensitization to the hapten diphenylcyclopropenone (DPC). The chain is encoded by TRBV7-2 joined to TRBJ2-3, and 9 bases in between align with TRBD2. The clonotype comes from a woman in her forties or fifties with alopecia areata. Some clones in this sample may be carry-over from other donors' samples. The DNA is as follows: TGTGCCAGCAGCTTAGTGATTTTAGCGGGGGAACGAGATACGCAGTATTTT. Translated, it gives CASSLVILAGERDTQYF. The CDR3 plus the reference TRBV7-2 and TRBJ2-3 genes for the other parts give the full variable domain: GAGVSQSPSNKVTEKGKDVELRCDPISGHTALYWYRQSLGQGLEFLIYFQGNSAPDKSGLPSDRFSAERTGGSVSTLTIQRTQQEDSAVYLCASSLVILAGERDTQYFGPGTRLTVL.